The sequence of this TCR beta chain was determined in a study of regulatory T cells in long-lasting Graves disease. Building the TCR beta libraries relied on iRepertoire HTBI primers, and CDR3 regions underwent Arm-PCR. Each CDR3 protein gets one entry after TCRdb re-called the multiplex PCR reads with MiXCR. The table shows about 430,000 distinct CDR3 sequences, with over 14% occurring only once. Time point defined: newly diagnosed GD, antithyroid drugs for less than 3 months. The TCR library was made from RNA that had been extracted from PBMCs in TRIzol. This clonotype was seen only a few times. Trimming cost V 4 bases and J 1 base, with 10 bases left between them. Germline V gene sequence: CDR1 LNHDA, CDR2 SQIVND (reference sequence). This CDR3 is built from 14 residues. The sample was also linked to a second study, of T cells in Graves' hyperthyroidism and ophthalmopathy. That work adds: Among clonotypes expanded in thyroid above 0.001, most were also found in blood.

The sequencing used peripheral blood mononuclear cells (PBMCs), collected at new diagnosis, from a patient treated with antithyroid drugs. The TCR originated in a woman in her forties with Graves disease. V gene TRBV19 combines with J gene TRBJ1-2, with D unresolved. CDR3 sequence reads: CASSRAVNNYGYTF. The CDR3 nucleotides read TGTGCCAGTAGTAGGGCAGTGAATAACTATGGCTACACCTTC.